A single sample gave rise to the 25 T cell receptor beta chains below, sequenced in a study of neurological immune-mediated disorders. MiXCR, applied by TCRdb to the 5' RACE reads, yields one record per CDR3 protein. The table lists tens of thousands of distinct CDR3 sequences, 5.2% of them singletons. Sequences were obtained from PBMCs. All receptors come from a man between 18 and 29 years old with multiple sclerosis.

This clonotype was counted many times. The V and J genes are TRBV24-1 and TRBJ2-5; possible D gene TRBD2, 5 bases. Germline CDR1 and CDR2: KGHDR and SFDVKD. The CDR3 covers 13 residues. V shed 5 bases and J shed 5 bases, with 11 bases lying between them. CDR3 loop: CATSGGNGETQYF. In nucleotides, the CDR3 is TGTGCCACCAGTGGAGGGAATGGGGAGACCCAGTACTTC.

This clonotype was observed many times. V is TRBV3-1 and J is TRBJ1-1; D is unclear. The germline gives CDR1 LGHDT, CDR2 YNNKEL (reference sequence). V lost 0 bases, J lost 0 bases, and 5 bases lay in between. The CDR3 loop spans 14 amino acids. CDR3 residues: CASSQEGMNTEAFF. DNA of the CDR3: TGTGCCAGCAGCCAAGAGGGAATGAACACTGAAGCTTTCTTT.

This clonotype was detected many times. The CDR3: CASRAGDATDTQYF. The CDR3 nucleotides are TGCGCCAGCAGAGCGGGGGATGCAACAGATACGCAGTATTTT. The chain carries TRBV5-1 and TRBJ2-3, with 8 bases fitting TRBD2. The length of the CDR3 is 14 residues. Germline-derived CDR1 and CDR2 are SGHRS and YFSETQ. Losses at the gene ends were 5 bases for V and 3 bases for J; bases not matched to a gene: 5.

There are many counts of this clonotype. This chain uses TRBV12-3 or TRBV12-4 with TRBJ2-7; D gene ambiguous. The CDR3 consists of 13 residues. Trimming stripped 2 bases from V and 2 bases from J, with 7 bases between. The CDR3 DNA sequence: TGTGCCAGCAGTTTAACCGCTACCTACGAGCAGTACTTC. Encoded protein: CASSLTATYEQYF.

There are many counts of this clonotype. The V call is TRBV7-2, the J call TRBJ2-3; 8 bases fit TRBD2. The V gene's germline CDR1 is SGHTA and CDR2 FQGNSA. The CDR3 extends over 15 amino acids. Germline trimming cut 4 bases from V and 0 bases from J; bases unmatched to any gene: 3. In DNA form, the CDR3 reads TGTGCCAGCAGCTGGATAGCGGGAAGCACAGATACGCAGTATTTT. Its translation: CASSWIAGSTDTQYF.

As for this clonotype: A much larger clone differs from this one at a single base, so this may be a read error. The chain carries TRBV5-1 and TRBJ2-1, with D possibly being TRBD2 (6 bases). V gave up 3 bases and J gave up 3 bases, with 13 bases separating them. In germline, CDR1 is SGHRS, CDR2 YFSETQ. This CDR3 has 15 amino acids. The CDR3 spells CASSWRGTLYNEQFF. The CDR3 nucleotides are TGCGCCAGCAGCTGGCGGGGCACCCTCTACAATGAGCAGTTCTTC.

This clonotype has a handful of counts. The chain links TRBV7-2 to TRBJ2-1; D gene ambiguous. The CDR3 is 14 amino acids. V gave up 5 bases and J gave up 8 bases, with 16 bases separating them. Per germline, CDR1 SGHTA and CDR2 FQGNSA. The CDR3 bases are TGTGCCAGCAGCCTCCCTCGTCAGTTGGATGAGCAGTTCTTC. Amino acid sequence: CASSLPRQLDEQFF.

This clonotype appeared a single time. CDR3 DNA sequence: TGTGCCAGCAGTTCTAACTATGGCTACACCTTC. Translating it yields CASSSNYGYTF. V usage is TRBV6-2 or TRBV6-3 and J usage is TRBJ1-2; D call uncertain. The V gene's germline CDR1 is MNHEY and CDR2 SVGEGT. V was pared by 4 bases and J by 0 bases, with 0 bases between. The CDR3 spans 11 residues.

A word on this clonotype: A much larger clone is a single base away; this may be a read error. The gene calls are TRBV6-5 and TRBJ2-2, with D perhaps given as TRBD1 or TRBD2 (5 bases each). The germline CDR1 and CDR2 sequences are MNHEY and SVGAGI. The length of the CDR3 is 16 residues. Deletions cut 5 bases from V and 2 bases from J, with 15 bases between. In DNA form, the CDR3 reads TGTGCCAGCAGTGGGACGGCTAATACTAACACCGGGGAGCTGTTTTTT. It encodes CASSGTANTNTGELFF.

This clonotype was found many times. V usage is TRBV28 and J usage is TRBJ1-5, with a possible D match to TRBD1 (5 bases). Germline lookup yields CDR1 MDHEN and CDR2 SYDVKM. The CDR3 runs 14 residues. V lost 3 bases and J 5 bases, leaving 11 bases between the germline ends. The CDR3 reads CASSFFQGHQPQHF. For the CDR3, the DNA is TGTGCCAGCAGTTTTTTCCAGGGCCATCAGCCCCAGCATTTT.

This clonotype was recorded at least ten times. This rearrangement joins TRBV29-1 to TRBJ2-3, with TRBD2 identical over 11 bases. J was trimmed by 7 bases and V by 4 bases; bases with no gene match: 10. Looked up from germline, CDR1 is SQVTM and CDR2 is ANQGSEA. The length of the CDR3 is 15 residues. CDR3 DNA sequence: TGCAGCGTTGGTAGACTAGCGGGGATGGACCATACGCAGTATTTT. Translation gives CSVGRLAGMDHTQYF.

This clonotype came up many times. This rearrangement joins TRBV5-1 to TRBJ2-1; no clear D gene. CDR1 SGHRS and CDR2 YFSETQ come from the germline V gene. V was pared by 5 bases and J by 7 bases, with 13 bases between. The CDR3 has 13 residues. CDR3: CASRPIGYNEQFF. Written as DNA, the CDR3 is TGCGCCAGCAGACCTATCGGGTATAATGAGCAGTTCTTC.

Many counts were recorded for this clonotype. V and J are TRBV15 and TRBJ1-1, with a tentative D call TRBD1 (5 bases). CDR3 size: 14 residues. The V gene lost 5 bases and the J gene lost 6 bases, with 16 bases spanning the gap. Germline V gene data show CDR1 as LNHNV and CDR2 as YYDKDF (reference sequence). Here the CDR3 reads CATSSVQVFAEAFF. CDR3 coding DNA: TGTGCCACCAGCTCGGTACAGGTTTTCGCTGAAGCTTTCTTT. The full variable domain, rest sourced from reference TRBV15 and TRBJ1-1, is DAMVIQNPRYQVTQFGKPVTLSCSQTLNHNVMYWYQQKSSQAPKLLFHYYDKDFNNEADTPDNFQSRRPNTSFCFLDIRSPGLGDTAMYLCATSSVQVFAEAFFGQGTRLTVV.

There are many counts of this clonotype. This CDR3 is CASSPRRSPSTDTQYF. Here the CDR3 DNA reads TGTGCCAGCAGTCCCCGTCGCAGCCCTAGCACAGATACGCAGTATTTT. The chain combines TRBV27 with TRBJ2-3; D unresolved. The V and J ends lost 5 bases and 0 bases respectively, with 15 bases between them. Looked up from germline, CDR1 is MNHEY and CDR2 is SMNVEV (reference sequence). The CDR3 has 16 amino acids.

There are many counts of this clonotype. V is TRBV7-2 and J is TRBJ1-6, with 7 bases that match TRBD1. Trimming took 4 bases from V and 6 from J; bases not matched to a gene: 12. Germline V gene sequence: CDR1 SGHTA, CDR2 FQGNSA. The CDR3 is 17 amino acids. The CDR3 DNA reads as TGTGCCAGCAGCTCATCAAAGTGGGGACAGATTAATTCACCCCTCCACTTT. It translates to CASSSSKWGQINSPLHF.

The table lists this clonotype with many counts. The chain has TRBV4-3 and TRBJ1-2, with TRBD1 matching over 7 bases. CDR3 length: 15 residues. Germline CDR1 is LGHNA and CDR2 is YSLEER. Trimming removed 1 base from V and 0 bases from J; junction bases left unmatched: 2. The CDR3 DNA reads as TGCGCCAGCAGCCAAGGGACAGGATCTAACTATGGCTACACCTTC. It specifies CASSQGTGSNYGYTF.

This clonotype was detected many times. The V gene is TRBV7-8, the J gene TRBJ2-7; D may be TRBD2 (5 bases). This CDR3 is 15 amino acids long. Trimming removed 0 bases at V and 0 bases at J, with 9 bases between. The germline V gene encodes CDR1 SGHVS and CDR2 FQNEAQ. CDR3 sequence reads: CASSLARTSSYEQYF. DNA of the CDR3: TGTGCCAGCAGCTTAGCACGTACTAGCTCCTACGAGCAGTACTTC.

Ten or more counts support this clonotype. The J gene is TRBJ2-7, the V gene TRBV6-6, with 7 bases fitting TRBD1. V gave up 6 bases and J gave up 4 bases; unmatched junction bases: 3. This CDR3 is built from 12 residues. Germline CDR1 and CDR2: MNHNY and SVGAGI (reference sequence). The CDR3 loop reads CASSRGQYEQYF. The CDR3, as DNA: TGTGCCAGCAGCCGGGGACAGTACGAGCAGTACTTC.

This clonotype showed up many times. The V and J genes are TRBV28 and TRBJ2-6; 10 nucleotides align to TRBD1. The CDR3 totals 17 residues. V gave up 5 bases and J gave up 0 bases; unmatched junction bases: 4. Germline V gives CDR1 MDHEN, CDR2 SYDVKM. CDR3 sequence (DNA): TGTGCCAGCAGTGGGACAGGGGTCCTCTCTGGGGCCAACGTCCTGACTTTC. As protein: CASSGTGVLSGANVLTF.

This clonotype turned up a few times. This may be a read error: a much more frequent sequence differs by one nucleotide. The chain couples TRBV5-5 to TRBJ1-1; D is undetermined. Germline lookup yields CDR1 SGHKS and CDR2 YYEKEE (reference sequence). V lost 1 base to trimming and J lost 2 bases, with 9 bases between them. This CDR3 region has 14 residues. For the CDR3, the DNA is TGTGCCAGCAGCTTGTTTGAAAGTAACACTGAAGCTTTCTTT. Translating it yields CASSLFESNTEAFF.

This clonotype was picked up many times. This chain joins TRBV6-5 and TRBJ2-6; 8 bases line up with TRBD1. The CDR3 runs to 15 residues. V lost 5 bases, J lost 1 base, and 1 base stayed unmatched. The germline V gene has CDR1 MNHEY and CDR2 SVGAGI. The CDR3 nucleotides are TGTGCCAGCAGTAACAGGGGGTCTGGGGCCAACGTCCTGACTTTC. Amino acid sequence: CASSNRGSGANVLTF.

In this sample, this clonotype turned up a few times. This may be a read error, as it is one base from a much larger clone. CDR3 loop: CASRPARGRETQYF. Written as DNA, the CDR3 is TGTGCCAGCAGACCCGCTAGAGGGAGAGAGACCCAGTACTTC. The chain joins TRBV12-3 or TRBV12-4 to TRBJ2-5; D might be TRBD2 (5 bases). Trimming took 6 bases from V and 4 from J, leaving 15 bases between them. This CDR3 has 14 residues.

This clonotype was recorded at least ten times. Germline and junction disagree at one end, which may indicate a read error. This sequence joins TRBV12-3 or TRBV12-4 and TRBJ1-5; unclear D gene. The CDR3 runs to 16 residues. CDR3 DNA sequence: TGTGCCAGCAGTTCAACGGACGGGAATAGCAATCAGCCCCAGAATTTT. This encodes CASSSTDGNSNQPQNF.

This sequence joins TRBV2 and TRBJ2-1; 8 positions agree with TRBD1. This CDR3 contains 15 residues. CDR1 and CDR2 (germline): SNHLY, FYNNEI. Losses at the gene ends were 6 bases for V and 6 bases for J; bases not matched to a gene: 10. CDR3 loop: CASSPVRTGGNEQFF. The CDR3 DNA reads TGTGCCAGCAGCCCCGTCCGAACAGGGGGCAATGAGCAGTTCTTC.

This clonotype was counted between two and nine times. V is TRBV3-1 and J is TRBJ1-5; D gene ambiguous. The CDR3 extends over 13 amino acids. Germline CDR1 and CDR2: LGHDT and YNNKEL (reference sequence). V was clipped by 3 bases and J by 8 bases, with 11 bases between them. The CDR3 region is CASSQAKGEPQHF. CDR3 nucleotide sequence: TGTGCCAGCAGCCAGGCGAAGGGAGAGCCCCAGCATTTT.